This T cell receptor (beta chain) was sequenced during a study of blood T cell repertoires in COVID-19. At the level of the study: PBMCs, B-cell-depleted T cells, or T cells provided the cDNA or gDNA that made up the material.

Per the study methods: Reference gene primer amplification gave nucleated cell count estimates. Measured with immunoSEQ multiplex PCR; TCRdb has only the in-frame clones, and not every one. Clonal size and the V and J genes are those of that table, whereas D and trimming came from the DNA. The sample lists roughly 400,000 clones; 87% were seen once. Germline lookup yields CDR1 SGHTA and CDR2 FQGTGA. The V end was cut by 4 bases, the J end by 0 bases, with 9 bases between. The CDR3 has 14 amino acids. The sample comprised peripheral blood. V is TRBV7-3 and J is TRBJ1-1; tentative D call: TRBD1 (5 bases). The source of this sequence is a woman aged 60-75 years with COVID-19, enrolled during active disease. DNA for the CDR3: TGTGCCAGCAGCTCGACAGCTATGAACACTGAAGCTTTCTTT. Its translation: CASSSTAMNTEAFF. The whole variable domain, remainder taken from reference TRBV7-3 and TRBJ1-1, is GAGVSQTPSNKVTEKGKYVELRCDPISGHTALYWYRQSLGQGPEFLIYFQGTGAADDSGLPNDRFFAVRPEGSVSTLKIQRTERGDSAVYLCASSSTAMNTEAFFGQGTRLTVV.